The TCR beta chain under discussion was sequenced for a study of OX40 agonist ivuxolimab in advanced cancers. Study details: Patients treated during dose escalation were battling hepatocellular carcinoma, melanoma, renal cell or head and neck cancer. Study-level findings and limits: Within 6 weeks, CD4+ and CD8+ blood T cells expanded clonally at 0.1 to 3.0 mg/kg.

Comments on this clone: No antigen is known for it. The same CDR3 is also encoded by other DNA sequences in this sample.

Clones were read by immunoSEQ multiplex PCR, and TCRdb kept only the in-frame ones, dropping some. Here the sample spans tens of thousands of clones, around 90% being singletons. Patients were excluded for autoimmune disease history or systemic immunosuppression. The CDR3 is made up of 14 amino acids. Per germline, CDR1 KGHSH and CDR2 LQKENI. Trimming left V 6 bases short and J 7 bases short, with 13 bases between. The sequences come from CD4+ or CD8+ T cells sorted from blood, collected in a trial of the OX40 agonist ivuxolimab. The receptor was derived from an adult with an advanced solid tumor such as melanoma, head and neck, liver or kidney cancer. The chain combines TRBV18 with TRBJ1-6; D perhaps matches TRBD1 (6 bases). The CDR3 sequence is CASSPGQNNSPLHF. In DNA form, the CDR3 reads TGTGCCAGCTCCCCCGGACAGAACAATTCACCCCTCCACTTT.